These 8 T cell receptor beta chains share one sample of origin, sequenced in a study of T cell responses to AZD1222 COVID-19 vaccine. Clones were read by immunoSEQ multiplex PCR, and TCRdb kept only the in-frame ones, dropping some. The data show about 86,000 clones, more than 75% seen once. Specimen: peripheral blood, collected on day 0 of AZD1222 vaccination. The receptors were sampled from an adult in good health.

J is TRBJ1-6 and V is TRBV7-2; D gene ambiguous. The CDR3 consists of 14 residues. Germline values: CDR1 SGHTA, CDR2 FQGNSA. V lost 0 bases to trimming and J lost 6 bases, with 6 bases between them. CDR3 in amino acids: CASSLARVNSPLHF. CDR3 nucleotides: TGTGCCAGCAGCTTAGCGCGGGTTAATTCACCCCTCCACTTT.

For this clone: One end of the junction fails to match germline, which may point to a read error. V gene TRBV24-1 combines with J gene TRBJ2-5; TRBD1 agrees at 8 bases. Germline V gene sequence: CDR1 KGHDR, CDR2 SFDVKD. The length of the CDR3 is 13 residues. In DNA form, the CDR3 reads TGTGCCACTGGACAGGGTAACCAAGAAACCCAGTACTTC. This encodes CATGQGNQETQYF.

The chain joins TRBV28 to TRBJ2-1, with 9 bases lining up with TRBD2. From germline, CDR1 is MDHEN and CDR2 SYDVKM. The CDR3 contains 21 residues. The V segment lost 8 bases and the J segment 2 bases; nucleotides outside the gene matches: 25. The CDR3 DNA is TGTGCCAGCTCCCTTTTATCAGGGGTTCCCCGCCGACTAGCGGCCTACAATGAGCAGTTCTTC. This codes for CASSLLSGVPRRLAAYNEQFF.

This clone was seen more than once but under ten times. The chain employs TRBV12-5 and TRBJ2-7; tentatively, D is TRBD2 (6 bases). V was cut by 1 base and J by 3 bases, with 10 bases left in between. The CDR3 runs 14 residues. The germline V gene has CDR1 LGHNT and CDR2 FRNRAP. DNA for the CDR3: TGTGCTAGTGGTTTGGGGGGGACTGTCTACGAGCAGTACTTC. The encoded protein is CASGLGGTVYEQYF.

The rearrangement joins TRBV2 to TRBJ2-2, with TRBD1 matching 7 bases. After removal of 5 bases from V and 1 base from J, the junction contained 7 bases not matched to a gene. The CDR3 runs 16 residues. CDR1 is SNHLY and CDR2 is FYNNEI in the germline V gene. CDR3 coding DNA: TGTGCCAGCAGTCAAGAAGGGGGCAGGAACACCGGGGAGCTGTTTTTT. This translates into CASSQEGGRNTGELFF.

This clone is a singleton in its sample. The chain employs TRBV7-2 and TRBJ1-3; D remains ambiguous. This CDR3 comprises 15 residues. V shed 0 bases and J shed 0 bases, with 6 bases lying between them. Germline assignment: CDR1 SGHTA and CDR2 FQGNSA. The CDR3 sequence is CASSLAEGSGNTIYF. In DNA, the CDR3 is TGTGCCAGCAGCTTAGCCGAGGGCTCTGGAAACACCATATATTTT.

The V gene is TRBV6-4, the J gene TRBJ2-3, with TRBD1 matching 9 bases. Per germline, CDR1 MRHNA and CDR2 SNTAGT. Germline trimming cut 6 bases from V and 3 bases from J; bases unmatched to any gene: 4. The CDR3 contains 14 residues. The CDR3: CASSPGQGTDTQYF. The CDR3 coding sequence is TGTGCCAGCAGCCCGGGACAGGGTACAGATACGCAGTATTTT.

This clone showed up just a few times. This chain connects TRBV6-5 to TRBJ1-3; D unclear. This CDR3 contains 14 residues. With 7 bases removed from V and 4 bases from J, the gap between germline ends came to 14 bases. CDR1 is MNHEY and CDR2 is SVGAGI in the germline V gene. CDR3 in DNA: TGTGCCAGCAAGGTGGGCGGCTTCGGAAACACCATATATTTT. It codes for CASKVGGFGNTIYF.